These 26 T cell receptor beta chains share one sample of origin, sequenced in a study of identical twins. From the 5' RACE reads, TCRdb called clonotypes with MiXCR, one entry per CDR3 protein. The sample has about 520,000 distinct CDR3 sequences, less than 25% seen once. This same sample was also taken into another study, of T cells expressing NK-cell markers.

The source material was CD4+ T cells sorted from blood. These receptors were obtained from a woman aged 18-29 years in good health.

This clonotype was observed a handful of times. The V gene is TRBV20-1, the J gene TRBJ2-2; TRBD1 or TRBD2 may be the D gene (5 bases each). In germline, CDR1 is DFQATT, CDR2 SNEGSKA (reference sequence). The CDR3 is 12 amino acids. V was pared by 3 bases and J by 6 bases, with 8 bases between. The CDR3 DNA reads TGCAGTGCTAGCGGGGCTGCCGGGGAGCTGTTTTTT. Translated: CSASGAAGELFF.

In this sample, this clonotype turned up a few times. Written as DNA, the CDR3 is TGCAGTGCTAGAGTCCTAAGGGGGACAGATTCCTACAATGAGCAGTTCTTC. This codes for CSARVLRGTDSYNEQFF. The chain combines TRBV20-1 with TRBJ2-1, with TRBD1 matching over 7 bases. This CDR3 contains 17 residues. CDR1 and CDR2 (germline): DFQATT, SNEGSKA (reference sequence). Trimming cost V 1 base and J 1 base; bases outside gene matches: 10.

The V call is TRBV7-8, the J call TRBJ2-7, with 9 positions matching TRBD2. With V trimmed by 5 bases and J by 5 bases, 13 bases remained unmatched. The CDR3 loop spans 16 amino acids. Germline-derived CDR1 and CDR2 are SGHVS and FQNEAQ. CDR3 in amino acids: CASSPRRVAGAHEQYF. Here the CDR3 DNA reads TGTGCCAGCAGCCCCCGCAGGGTAGCGGGGGCTCACGAGCAGTACTTC.

In its sample, this clonotype was seen a few times. The V and J genes are TRBV5-1 and TRBJ2-7; D may be TRBD2 (5 bases). This CDR3 is 18 amino acids long. CDR1 is SGHRS, CDR2 YFSETQ, per germline. Trimming left V 3 bases short and J 4 bases short, with 26 bases between. CDR3 nucleotide sequence: TGCGCCAGCAGCTACCGATTCGGTACCGGGGTTGGGGATTACGAGCAGTACTTC. This translates into CASSYRFGTGVGDYEQYF.

The chain combines TRBV20-1 with TRBJ2-3, with 13 bases fitting TRBD2. V shed 5 bases, J shed 5 bases, and the junction held 7 bases outside the gene matches. The CDR3 has 15 amino acids. Germline V lookup: CDR1 DFQATT, CDR2 SNEGSKA (reference sequence). The CDR3 sequence is CSAQGLAGYRDTQYF. CDR3 coding DNA: TGCAGTGCTCAGGGACTAGCGGGATATAGAGATACGCAGTATTTT.

The V call is TRBV9, the J call TRBJ2-7; no firm D call. The CDR3 spans 14 residues. V lost 4 bases to trimming and J lost 7 bases, with 18 bases between them. Germline-derived CDR1 and CDR2 are SGDLS and YYNGEE. CDR3 sequence: CASSSIDGLGEQYF. The CDR3 coding sequence is TGTGCCAGCAGCTCCATAGATGGTTTGGGAGAGCAGTACTTC.

This clonotype was seen at least ten times. This chain links TRBV6-5 with TRBJ2-7, with D perhaps TRBD2 (5 bases). Trimming took off 2 bases at V and 0 bases at J, with 8 bases between the two ends. The CDR3 extends over 14 amino acids. Germline CDR1 reads MNHEY; CDR2 reads SVGAGI. The chain's CDR3 is CASSYRAGSYEQYF. In DNA form, the CDR3 reads TGTGCCAGCAGTTACCGCGCGGGCTCCTACGAGCAGTACTTC.

V gene TRBV4-2 combines with J gene TRBJ2-1; 11 nucleotides agree with TRBD2. Trimming cost V 2 bases and J 3 bases; bases outside gene matches: 3. The germline CDR1 and CDR2 sequences are LGHNA and YNFKEQ. This CDR3 comprises 16 residues. The CDR3 reads CASSQRLAGIYNEQFF. The CDR3 DNA reads as TGTGCCAGCAGCCAAAGACTAGCGGGGATCTACAATGAGCAGTTCTTC.

The genes are TRBV7-2 and TRBJ2-1; D tentatively fits TRBD1 or TRBD2 (5 bases each). This CDR3 contains 17 residues. The V end was cut by 2 bases, the J end by 0 bases, with 14 bases between. Germline CDR1 reads SGHTA; CDR2 reads FQGNSA. The CDR3 DNA follows: TGTGCCAGCAGCTTAATGGGACCTCCGAGCTCCTACAATGAGCAGTTCTTC. Translation: CASSLMGPPSSYNEQFF.

The J gene is TRBJ1-1, the V gene TRBV20-1; D remains ambiguous. Deletions cut 1 base from V and 8 bases from J, with 14 bases between. Germline assignment: CDR1 DFQATT and CDR2 SNEGSKA (reference sequence). This CDR3 has 13 residues. DNA of the CDR3: TGCAGTGCTAGAGTGGGGTTGGGCCGAGAAGCTTTCTTT. Its translation: CSARVGLGREAFF.

This chain joins TRBV20-1 and TRBJ2-5; TRBD2 matches at 10 bases. From germline, CDR1 is DFQATT and CDR2 SNEGSKA (reference sequence). CDR3 length: 15 residues. The junction had 7 bases not matched to a gene; V was cut back by 1 base and J by 5 bases. The CDR3 coding sequence is TGCAGTGCTAGAGGTACTAGCGGGACGAGGGAGACCCAGTACTTC. Amino acid sequence: CSARGTSGTRETQYF.

In this sample, this clonotype turned up a few times. The gene calls are TRBV7-2 and TRBJ2-7, with D hard to call. Trimming removed 3 bases from V and 2 bases from J, with 14 bases in between. Germline CDR1 reads SGHTA; CDR2 reads FQGNSA. This CDR3 region has 15 residues. For the CDR3, the DNA is TGTGCCAGCAGCTTTTCTTCCATCAATCCCTACGAGCAGTACTTC. This sequence encodes CASSFSSINPYEQYF. Together with reference TRBV7-2 and TRBJ2-7, the CDR3 gives the full variable domain: GAGVSQSPSNKVTEKGKDVELRCDPISGHTALYWYRQSLGQGLEFLIYFQGNSAPDKSGLPSDRFSAERTGGSVSTLTIQRTQQEDSAVYLCASSFSSINPYEQYFGPGTRLTVT.

This clonotype was seen a few times. This rearrangement joins TRBV3-1 to TRBJ2-1; D perhaps matches TRBD1 (5 bases). Looked up from germline, CDR1 is LGHDT and CDR2 is YNNKEL (reference sequence). This CDR3 region has 14 residues. The V end was cut by 3 bases, the J end by 9 bases, with 15 bases between. This CDR3 is CASSQGLGVGEQFF. The CDR3 DNA reads TGTGCCAGCAGCCAGGGCCTAGGGGTGGGTGAGCAGTTCTTC.

The chain combines TRBV2 with TRBJ2-7, with 8 bases that match TRBD1. The germline CDR1 and CDR2 sequences are SNHLY and FYNNEI. The CDR3 has 14 amino acids. The J segment lost 4 bases and the V segment lost 3 bases, leaving 5 bases of the junction unmatched. Written as DNA, the CDR3 is TGTGCCAGCAGTGACCAGGGGGCGGGGTACGAGCAGTACTTC. Translated, it gives CASSDQGAGYEQYF.

For this clonotype: Sequence at one end of the junction differs from germline and may be a read error. The rearrangement joins TRBV20-1 to TRBJ2-2; 9 bases fit TRBD1. This CDR3 comprises 17 residues. The germline V gene encodes CDR1 DFQATT and CDR2 SNEGSKA (reference sequence). CDR3 DNA sequence: TGCTGTGCTAGTCGGACAGGGGCCCTAAGTACGGCCGGGGAGCTGTTTTTT. This sequence encodes CCASRTGALSTAGELFF.

This clonotype showed up just a few times. The V and J genes are TRBV12-3 or TRBV12-4 and TRBJ1-1, with no clear D. This CDR3 is built from 13 residues. V shed 3 bases and J shed 4 bases, with 9 bases lying between them. Here the CDR3 reads CASSFVGITEAFF. CDR3 nucleotide sequence: TGTGCCAGCAGTTTTGTCGGGATCACTGAAGCTTTCTTT.

CDR3: CSARATSGGRSEQFF. For the CDR3, the DNA is TGCAGTGCTAGAGCGACTAGCGGGGGCCGTAGTGAGCAGTTCTTC. The V call is TRBV20-1, the J call TRBJ2-1, with 12 bases fitting TRBD2. CDR3 length: 15 residues. With V trimmed by 1 base and J by 9 bases, 7 bases remained unmatched. Germline V gene data show CDR1 as DFQATT and CDR2 as SNEGSKA (reference sequence).

This clonotype occurred many times. This chain connects TRBV5-6 to TRBJ2-3, with D unresolved. The length of the CDR3 is 14 residues. Trimming took off 0 bases at V and 4 bases at J, with 9 bases between the two ends. Germline-derived CDR1 and CDR2 are SGHDT and YYEEEE. CDR3 protein: CASSLARSADTQYF. CDR3 bases: TGTGCCAGCAGCTTGGCCAGGTCCGCAGATACGCAGTATTTT.

This clonotype was seen only a few times. This sequence joins TRBV27 and TRBJ1-2; D ambiguous. CDR3 length equals 15 residues. V was pared by 0 bases and J by 7 bases, with 15 bases between. Looked up from germline, CDR1 is MNHEY and CDR2 is SMNVEV (reference sequence). For the CDR3, the DNA is TGTGCCAGCAGTTTATCCCTGGGCCCCCTTCTTGGCTACACCTTC. Protein: CASSLSLGPLLGYTF.

The CDR3 is CASTQGAGELFF. Written as DNA, the CDR3 is TGTGCCAGCACCCAGGGGGCCGGGGAGCTGTTTTTT. The chain links TRBV12-3 or TRBV12-4 to TRBJ2-2; the match to TRBD1 covers 7 bases. CDR3 length equals 12 residues. J lost 6 bases, V lost 7 bases, and 2 bases had no gene match.

This clonotype was picked up a small number of times. The chain uses TRBV5-1 and TRBJ2-2, with unresolved D. CDR1 and CDR2 (germline): SGHRS, YFSETQ. V lost 4 bases and J lost 0, with 7 bases in between. CDR3 length: 14 residues. CDR3 protein: CASSRITNTGELFF. The CDR3 region has the DNA TGCGCCAGCAGCCGTATTACGAACACCGGGGAGCTGTTTTTT.

The gene calls are TRBV20-1 and TRBJ1-1; D may be TRBD1 (5 bases). CDR1 DFQATT and CDR2 SNEGSKA come from the germline V gene (reference sequence). This CDR3 is built from 15 residues. V dropped 2 bases and J dropped 5 bases, with 18 bases sitting between them. This chain's CDR3 is CSARLNDGARTEAFF. For the CDR3, the DNA is TGCAGTGCTAGACTAAACGACGGGGCGAGGACTGAAGCTTTCTTT.

This chain joins TRBV30 and TRBJ1-2; a weak D match, TRBD1 (5 bases). Trimming shortened V by 4 bases and J by 1 base, and 13 bases separated the two germline ends. This CDR3 is 14 amino acids long. Germline-derived CDR1 and CDR2 are GTSNPN and SVGIG (reference sequence). The CDR3 sequence is CAWMSGGRNYGYTF. CDR3 nucleotide sequence: TGTGCCTGGATGTCGGGGGGACGTAACTATGGCTACACCTTC. Full variable domain (remainder filled in from reference TRBV30 and TRBJ1-2): SQTIHQWPATLVQPVGSPLSLECTVEGTSNPNLYWYRQAAGRGLQLLFYSVGIGQISSEVPQNLSASRPQDRQFILSSKKLLLSDSGFYLCAWMSGGRNYGYTFGSGTRLTVV.

The V and J genes are TRBV20-1 and TRBJ2-5; D is possibly TRBD1 (5 bases). V was clipped by 6 bases and J by 1 base, with 12 bases between them. The CDR3 consists of 13 residues. The V gene's germline CDR1 is DFQATT and CDR2 SNEGSKA (reference sequence). DNA for the CDR3: TGCAGTGCCCCCCGACAGTCCCAAGAGACCCAGTACTTC. Amino acid sequence: CSAPRQSQETQYF.

The chain has TRBV12-3 or TRBV12-4 and TRBJ2-6; TRBD2 is a possible D gene (6 bases). The V end was cut by 7 bases, the J end by 0 bases, with 19 bases between. This CDR3 region has 18 residues. The CDR3 is CASTSGESPFSGANVLTF. In DNA form, the CDR3 reads TGTGCCAGCACCTCGGGAGAATCACCCTTCTCTGGGGCCAACGTCCTGACTTTC.

The chain has TRBV5-1 and TRBJ2-7; possibly TRBD1 or TRBD2 for D (5 bases each). The V and J ends lost 4 bases and 2 bases respectively, with 16 bases between them. The CDR3 sequence is 15 residues long. Germline-derived CDR1 and CDR2 are SGHRS and YFSETQ. The CDR3 region has the DNA TGCGCCAGCAGCGCCCGAGCCGGGGCCCCCTACGAGCAGTACTTC. This gives the protein CASSARAGAPYEQYF. Drawing the rest from reference TRBV5-1 and TRBJ2-7, the complete variable domain is KAGVTQTPRYLIKTRGQQVTLSCSPISGHRSVSWYQQTPGQGLQFLFEYFSETQRNKGNFPGRFSGRQFSNSRSEMNVSTLELGDSALYLCASSARAGAPYEQYFGPGTRLTVT.